These 15 T cell receptor beta chains came from one sample sequenced in a study of response to subunit inactivated influenza vaccine. TCRdb processed the RT-PCR reads anew with MiXCR; each CDR3 protein has one entry. The sample holds hundreds of thousands of distinct CDR3 sequences, 12% seen once. The sequenced sample was PBMCs from blood, obtained on the day of vaccination. The receptors were sampled from a man aged 45-60 years who received an inactivated influenza vaccine.

Details on this clonotype: The junction differs from germline at one of its ends, possibly a read error. This chain joins TRBV25-1 and TRBJ2-5; D is unclear. CDR3 length: 14 amino acids. Germline assignment: CDR1 MGHDK and CDR2 SYGVNS. CDR3 in amino acids: CASSEQIGTETQYF. The CDR3 coding sequence is TGCGCCAGCAGTGAGCAAATCGGAACGGAGACCCAGTACTTC.

Many counts were recorded for this clonotype. This rearrangement joins TRBV20-1 to TRBJ2-1; D may be TRBD2 (6 bases). Trimming removed 5 bases at V and 5 bases at J, with 13 bases between. From germline, CDR1 is DFQATT and CDR2 SNEGSKA (reference sequence). The CDR3 consists of 13 residues. The CDR3 DNA is TGCAGTGCTGCCGGGACTGCCAACAATGAGCAGTTCTTC. Its protein product is CSAAGTANNEQFF.

About this clonotype: A much larger clone differs from this one at a single base, so this may be a read error. The chain is built from TRBV27 and TRBJ1-1; D may be TRBD1 (5 bases). V gave up 6 bases and J gave up 6 bases, with 14 bases separating them. The CDR3 sequence is 13 residues long. CDR1 and CDR2 from the germline V gene are MNHEY and SMNVEV (reference sequence). The CDR3 DNA sequence: TGTGCCAGCAGCCCCTCCACAGGATCTGAAGCTTTCTTT. Its protein is CASSPSTGSEAFF.

This clonotype showed up many times. This chain joins TRBV5-1 and TRBJ2-7; the D gene is possibly TRBD1 (6 bases). Germline V gives CDR1 SGHRS, CDR2 YFSETQ. This CDR3 is 14 amino acids long. With 3 bases removed from V and 2 bases from J, the gap between germline ends came to 12 bases. As DNA, the CDR3 is TGCGCCAGCAGCTCCCCGGACAGACCCTACGAGCAGTACTTC. It codes for CASSSPDRPYEQYF. Drawing the rest from reference TRBV5-1 and TRBJ2-7, the complete variable domain is KAGVTQTPRYLIKTRGQQVTLSCSPISGHRSVSWYQQTPGQGLQFLFEYFSETQRNKGNFPGRFSGRQFSNSRSEMNVSTLELGDSALYLCASSSPDRPYEQYFGPGTRLTVT.

This clonotype occurred a few times. The genes are TRBV16 and TRBJ1-5; D gene unclear. The V and J ends lost 1 base and 5 bases respectively, with 12 bases between them. Germline CDR1 reads KGHSY; CDR2 reads FQNENV. The CDR3 is made up of 15 amino acids. For the CDR3, the DNA is TGTGCCAGCAGCCAATTCGGCCCGGACGATCAGCCCCAGCATTTT. Translation: CASSQFGPDDQPQHF.

This clonotype has a handful of counts. The CDR3 DNA reads TGCAGTGTCTTGGGGAGTACGGCTAGCATAAGAGATACGCAGTATTTT. Translation: CSVLGSTASIRDTQYF. This chain uses TRBV20-1 with TRBJ2-3; tentative D call: TRBD2 (5 bases). V was pared by 7 bases and J by 5 bases, with 25 bases between. Germline values: CDR1 DFQATT, CDR2 SNEGSKA (reference sequence). The length of the CDR3 is 16 residues.

This clonotype was recorded many times. This chain connects TRBV7-2 to TRBJ2-1; TRBD1 agrees at 7 bases. Germline V lookup: CDR1 SGHTA, CDR2 FQGNSA. CDR3 length: 14 residues. V lost 5 bases, J lost 7 bases, and 8 bases stayed unmatched. CDR3 amino acids: CASSTQLQGNEQFF. The CDR3 region has the DNA TGTGCCAGCAGCACACAATTACAGGGGAATGAGCAGTTCTTC.

This clonotype was counted a few times. The chain combines TRBV7-9 with TRBJ2-1; the D is unclear. The CDR3 spans 11 residues. Germline assignment: CDR1 SEHNR and CDR2 FQNEAQ (reference sequence). The V end was cut by 8 bases, the J end by 10 bases, with 12 bases between. The CDR3 bases are TGTGCCAGCGTTGGTAGACGCGAGCAGTTCTTC. Its translation is CASVGRREQFF.

This clonotype was detected once. The chain carries TRBV6-5 and TRBJ2-4; TRBD2 aligns across 11 bases. J was trimmed by 5 bases and V by 0 bases; bases with no gene match: 3. The CDR3 loop spans 16 amino acids. CDR1 MNHEY and CDR2 SVGAGI come from the germline V gene. The CDR3, as DNA: TGTGCCAGCAGTTACTCGACTAGCGGGAATCAAAACATTCAGTACTTC. This gives the protein CASSYSTSGNQNIQYF.

The chain employs TRBV7-9 and TRBJ2-5; no firm D call. Germline CDR1 is SEHNR and CDR2 is FQNEAQ (reference sequence). Trimming took 4 bases from V and 2 from J, leaving 11 bases between them. This CDR3 is built from 14 residues. CDR3 sequence (DNA): TGTGCCAGCAGCTCCGACGGGTGGCAAGAGACCCAGTACTTC. Its protein is CASSSDGWQETQYF.

The chain carries TRBV5-1 and TRBJ1-1, with a possible D match to TRBD1 (5 bases). The V end lost 0 bases, the J end lost 4 bases, and 16 bases lay between the germline ends. This CDR3 has 16 amino acids. Germline V CDR1 and CDR2: SGHRS, YFSETQ. The CDR3 sequence: CASSLVSGQGSTEAFF. In nucleotides, the CDR3 is TGCGCCAGCAGCTTGGTGTCAGGGCAGGGAAGCACTGAAGCTTTCTTT.

In the case of this clonotype: It may be a read error: a sequence one base away is much more abundant. This chain connects TRBV28 to TRBJ2-4, with D unclear. The germline V gene has CDR1 MDHEN and CDR2 SYDVKM. V was clipped by 7 bases and J by 9 bases, with 34 bases between them. CDR3 length: 19 residues. CDR3 sequence reads: CASTTAPFLRSAEHVIQYF. The CDR3 DNA reads as TGTGCCAGCACAACTGCCCCCTTTTTGCGGTCCGCGGAACACGTCATTCAGTACTTC.

This chain links TRBV5-5 with TRBJ1-5, with a tentative D call TRBD1 (5 bases). CDR3 length: 15 residues. Germline CDR1 SGHKS, CDR2 YYEKEE (reference sequence). Trimming stripped 0 bases from V and 3 bases from J, with 10 bases between. CDR3 DNA sequence: TGTGCCAGCAGCTTGGCCGGGGCAGTCAATCAGCCCCAGCATTTT. It yields the protein CASSLAGAVNQPQHF.

This clonotype was seen more than once but under ten times. This chain connects TRBV4-1 to TRBJ2-1; D ambiguous. Germline assignment: CDR1 MGHRA and CDR2 YSYEKL. The CDR3 extends over 16 amino acids. V was pared by 2 bases and J by 4 bases, with 15 bases between. The CDR3, as DNA: TGCGCCAGCAGCCAAAGAATTCTTACAGCTTACAATGAGCAGTTCTTC. Its translation: CASSQRILTAYNEQFF.

In this sample, this clonotype turned up a few times. The rearrangement uses TRBV27 and TRBJ1-6, with a weak D call TRBD1 (5 bases). The V gene lost 5 bases and the J gene lost 8 bases, with 22 bases spanning the gap. CDR3 length equals 17 residues. The V gene's germline CDR1 is MNHEY and CDR2 SMNVEV (reference sequence). CDR3 nucleotide sequence: TGTGCCAGCAGTAAACAGAACCCCGGGACTCCCTATTCACCCCTCCACTTT. It encodes CASSKQNPGTPYSPLHF.